This T cell receptor (beta chain) was sequenced in a study of blood T cell repertoires in COVID-19. Turning to the study itself: The United States, Italy and Spain supplied acute and convalescent COVID-19 samples.

Authors' processing steps: It was from reference gene primer amplification that nucleated cell counts were estimated. The assay was immunoSEQ multiplex PCR, and TCRdb's table has in-frame clones only and misses some. V, J and clone size derive from that table, while D and trimming were established from the DNA sequence. The sample consists of 200,000 to 300,000 clones, around 88% of them appearing once. The CDR3 is 13 amino acids. CDR1 is GTSNPN and CDR2 is SVGIG in the germline V gene (reference sequence). J was trimmed by 5 bases and V by 8 bases; bases with no gene match: 6. Input material: peripheral blood. V usage is TRBV30 and J usage is TRBJ1-1, with TRBD1 matching over 12 bases. The clonotype originates from a man aged 25 to 40 with active or convalescent COVID-19. CDR3 bases: TGTGCCGCCGGGACAGGGGGCTATACTGAAGCTTTCTTT. This gives the protein CAAGTGGYTEAFF. Supplemented by reference TRBV30 and TRBJ1-1, the full variable domain reads SQTIHQWPATLVQPVGSPLSLECTVEGTSNPNLYWYRQAAGRGLQLLFYSVGIGQISSEVPQNLSASRPQDRQFILSSKKLLLSDSGFYLCAAGTGGYTEAFFGQGTRLTVV.